This TCR beta chain appears in the sequencing data of a study of blood T cell repertoires in COVID-19. Whole-study context: Some COVID-19 samples were acute and others convalescent; all came from the United States, Italy and Spain. T cells, B-cell-depleted T cells, or PBMCs supplied cDNA or gDNA.

The CDR3 has 14 residues. Germline V lookup: CDR1 LGHNA, CDR2 YNFKEQ. V gave up 3 bases and J gave up 5 bases; unmatched junction bases: 7. The Seattle patients joined while their infection was active and were tracked longitudinally afterward. Using immunoSEQ multiplex PCR, the repertoire was profiled, and TCRdb retains in-frame clones only, with some absent. This table holds 300,000 to 400,000 clones, roughly 90% found once. In its sample, this clone was seen a few times. The chain carries TRBV4-2 and TRBJ2-7, with 7 bases matching TRBD1. Sequencing was performed on peripheral blood. The receptor's source is a woman in her thirties with COVID-19, enrolled during active disease. The CDR3 reads CASSQLDRVNEQYF. CDR3 coding DNA: TGTGCCAGCAGCCAGCTCGACAGGGTCAACGAGCAGTACTTC.